This T cell receptor beta chain was sequenced for a study of blood T cell repertoires in COVID-19. This clone was observed a handful of times. Sequencing was performed with immunoSEQ multiplex PCR; in TCRdb, only in-frame clones are kept and a portion is missing. Here the sample spans about 210,000 clones, around 82% being singletons. CDR3 size: 15 residues. Germline CDR1 is MNHEY and CDR2 is SMNVEV (reference sequence). J gave up 7 bases and V 4 bases, and 9 bases lay outside the gene matches. The sequenced sample was peripheral blood. The receptor was derived from a man aged 50 to 60 with active or convalescent COVID-19. J is TRBJ1-2 and V is TRBV27, with 10 nucleotides matching TRBD1. CDR3 sequence (DNA): TGTGCCAGCAGTTCACCGGGACAGGGGTTCCGTGGCTACACCTTC. This sequence encodes CASSSPGQGFRGYTF.